These 18 T cell receptor beta chains were all obtained from the same sample, sequenced in a study of T-cell reconstitution after alpha-beta-depleted transplantation in children. Preparation of the TCRbeta library involved a method that used unique molecular identifiers. From the PCR reads, TCRdb called clonotypes with MiXCR, one entry per CDR3 protein. The sample lists hundreds of thousands of distinct CDR3 sequences; about an eighth were seen once. The sequenced sample was PBMCs, obtained before TCRalphabeta/CD19-depleted stem cell transplant. Source of these receptors: a girl under 10 years old with congenital amegakaryocytic thrombocytopenia, due to receive a stem cell transplant.

V and J are TRBV3-1 and TRBJ2-1; 11 nucleotides agree with TRBD2. Germline V gene data show CDR1 as LGHDT and CDR2 as YNNKEL (reference sequence). V trimming: 1 base; J trimming: 3 bases; junction bases outside the gene matches: 5. There are 17 residues in the CDR3. The CDR3 region has the DNA TGTGCCAGCAGCCAAGCTCTAGCGGGAGGTTTCTACAATGAGCAGTTCTTC. Residues: CASSQALAGGFYNEQFF.

This clonotype was observed many times. The chain combines TRBV5-6 with TRBJ2-7; no clear D gene. V was cut by 0 bases and J by 3 bases, with 7 bases left in between. Germline V gene data show CDR1 as SGHDT and CDR2 as YYEEEE. The CDR3 consists of 13 residues. The CDR3 sequence is CASSLELNYEQYF. As DNA, the CDR3 is TGTGCCAGCAGCTTGGAACTAAACTACGAGCAGTACTTC.

In this sample, this clonotype turned up a few times. The CDR3 loop is CASSLRRPQTDTQYF. DNA of the CDR3: TGTGCCAGCAGCTTGAGGCGCCCCCAGACAGATACGCAGTATTTT. This rearrangement joins TRBV7-2 to TRBJ2-3; unclear D gene. The length of the CDR3 is 15 residues. CDR1 is SGHTA, CDR2 FQGNSA, per germline. V gave up 3 bases and J gave up 3 bases, with 13 bases separating them.

This clonotype appeared many times. V and J are TRBV4-1 and TRBJ2-1; 7 nucleotides line up with TRBD2. The ends lost 0 bases at V and 5 bases at J; junction bases unmatched: 10. CDR1 is MGHRA, CDR2 YSYEKL, per germline. This CDR3 spans 17 amino acids. CDR3 sequence (DNA): TGCGCCAGCAGCCAAGATGGGGAGCTAGCGGAAAACAATGAGCAGTTCTTC. The encoded protein is CASSQDGELAENNEQFF.

This clonotype was observed many times. This may be a read error: a much more frequent sequence differs by one nucleotide. The V gene is TRBV5-1, the J gene TRBJ1-1, with 9 positions matching TRBD1. CDR3 length: 14 residues. V shed 4 bases and J 1 base; nucleotides not matched to a gene: 2. In germline, CDR1 is SGHRS, CDR2 YFSETQ. The CDR3 is CASSVGQGNTEAFF. DNA of the CDR3: TGCGCCAGCAGCGTGGGACAGGGGAACACTGAAGCTTTCTTT.

The rearrangement joins TRBV5-1 to TRBJ2-7; either TRBD1 or TRBD2 may supply D (5 bases each). Germline CDR1 is SGHRS and CDR2 is YFSETQ. Trimming left V 5 bases short and J 4 bases short, with 22 bases between. The CDR3 consists of 16 residues. The CDR3 here is CASSPRAGDPWYEQYF. DNA of the CDR3: TGCGCCAGCAGTCCGCGAGCTGGGGACCCCTGGTACGAGCAGTACTTC.

This clonotype has ten or more counts. The gene calls are TRBV29-1 and TRBJ2-7, with D tentatively TRBD1 or TRBD2 (5 bases each). The CDR3 covers 15 residues. The ends were cut back, 0 bases at V and 2 bases at J, with 14 bases in the middle. The germline CDR1 and CDR2 sequences are SQVTM and ANQGSEA. In DNA, the CDR3 is TGCAGCGTTGAAGATTTCCCAGGGAGTCCCTACGAGCAGTACTTC. It encodes CSVEDFPGSPYEQYF.

This clonotype was detected only a few times. The chain joins TRBV12-3 or TRBV12-4 to TRBJ1-5, with D tentatively TRBD1 (5 bases). The CDR3 runs to 13 residues. Trimming left V 7 bases short and J 7 bases short, with 14 bases between. The CDR3 sequence is CASTRRGIQPQHF. The CDR3 nucleotides read TGTGCCAGCACCCGGAGGGGTATCCAGCCCCAGCATTTT.

This clonotype was detected a few times. The chain recombines TRBV3-1 with TRBJ2-1; 10 nucleotides agree with TRBD2. Germline values: CDR1 LGHDT, CDR2 YNNKEL (reference sequence). J was trimmed by 4 bases and V by 5 bases; bases with no gene match: 8. This CDR3 has 16 amino acids. The CDR3 nucleotides read TGTGCCAGCAGCTCACCTAGCGGGAGCGGTTACAATGAGCAGTTCTTC. Translated: CASSSPSGSGYNEQFF.

About this clonotype itself: The junction shows a germline mismatch at one end, possibly a read error. The CDR3 sequence is CDSSSDSYEQYF. The CDR3 bases are TGTGACAGCAGCTCGGACAGCTACGAGCAGTACTTC. V is TRBV12-3 or TRBV12-4 and J is TRBJ2-7, with D tentatively TRBD1 (6 bases). The CDR3 is 12 amino acids.

The rearrangement uses TRBV5-1 and TRBJ2-1; unclear D gene. This CDR3 region has 16 residues. Germline V CDR1 and CDR2: SGHRS, YFSETQ. Between the trimmed V and J ends, which lost 4 bases and 2 bases, there was a span of 16 bases. Here the CDR3 DNA reads TGCGCCAGCAGCCGGATTAGCCGGTCGACCTACAATGAGCAGTTCTTC. It translates to CASSRISRSTYNEQFF.

The chain carries TRBV30 and TRBJ2-1, with D unclear. The ends were cut back, 3 bases at V and 6 bases at J, with 6 bases in the middle. CDR1 and CDR2 from the germline V gene are GTSNPN and SVGIG (reference sequence). The CDR3 extends over 11 amino acids. This chain's CDR3 is CAWSALNEQFF. In nucleotides, the CDR3 is TGTGCCTGGAGCGCCCTCAATGAGCAGTTCTTC.

The chain links TRBV29-1 to TRBJ2-3, with 9 bases lining up with TRBD1. The CDR3 extends over 14 amino acids. J gave up 4 bases and V 6 bases, and 8 bases lay outside the gene matches. Germline V gene sequence: CDR1 SQVTM, CDR2 ANQGSEA. CDR3 DNA: TGCAGCGTCGCAAAAGGACAGGGGTCAGATACGCAGTATTTT. It translates to CSVAKGQGSDTQYF.

This clonotype was observed at least ten times. The chain carries TRBV12-3 or TRBV12-4 and TRBJ2-1; D gene uncertain. V lost 3 bases and J 10 bases, leaving 10 bases between the germline ends. This CDR3 has 12 amino acids. The CDR3 DNA follows: TGTGCCAGCAGTTTTAGGTATGGGGAGCAGTTCTTC. Translating it yields CASSFRYGEQFF.

Ten or more counts support this clonotype. The chain combines TRBV29-1 with TRBJ1-1; 10 positions agree with TRBD1. CDR1 SQVTM and CDR2 ANQGSEA come from the germline V gene. Trimming took 4 bases from V and 7 from J; bases not matched to a gene: 12. The CDR3 length is 15 residues. The CDR3 nucleotides are TGCAGCGTTGTATCCCAATCCGGGACAGGGGTTGAAGCTTTCTTT. Its protein is CSVVSQSGTGVEAFF.

The chain uses TRBV12-3 or TRBV12-4 and TRBJ2-1; 8 nucleotides align to TRBD2. Trimming removed 3 bases from V and 7 bases from J; junction bases left unmatched: 5. This CDR3 spans 14 amino acids. For the CDR3, the DNA is TGTGCCAGCAGTTTCGGCGGGAGGTGGAATGAGCAGTTCTTC. Its translation is CASSFGGRWNEQFF.

Comment on this clonotype: Possible read error: a much larger clone is one base away. It is likely a read error, because the conserved phenylalanine at the end of the CDR3 is missing. Here the CDR3 DNA reads TGTGCCAGCAGGCCCGGGACCATCTACGAGCAGTACCTC. This gives the protein CASRPGTIYEQYL. The chain links TRBV12-3 or TRBV12-4 to TRBJ2-7; D tentatively fits TRBD1 or TRBD2 (5 bases each). Trimming pared 6 bases from V and 3 bases from J, leaving 12 bases between. The CDR3 has 13 residues.

This clonotype was picked up many times. The genes are TRBV20-1 and TRBJ2-5; a possible D gene is TRBD2 (5 bases). Per the germline V gene, CDR1 is DFQATT and CDR2 is SNEGSKA (reference sequence). With 6 bases removed from V and 5 bases from J, the gap between germline ends came to 19 bases. This CDR3 comprises 14 residues. The CDR3 region is CSAGTVASGETQYF. CDR3 nucleotides: TGCAGTGCCGGTACGGTAGCGTCGGGGGAGACCCAGTACTTC.